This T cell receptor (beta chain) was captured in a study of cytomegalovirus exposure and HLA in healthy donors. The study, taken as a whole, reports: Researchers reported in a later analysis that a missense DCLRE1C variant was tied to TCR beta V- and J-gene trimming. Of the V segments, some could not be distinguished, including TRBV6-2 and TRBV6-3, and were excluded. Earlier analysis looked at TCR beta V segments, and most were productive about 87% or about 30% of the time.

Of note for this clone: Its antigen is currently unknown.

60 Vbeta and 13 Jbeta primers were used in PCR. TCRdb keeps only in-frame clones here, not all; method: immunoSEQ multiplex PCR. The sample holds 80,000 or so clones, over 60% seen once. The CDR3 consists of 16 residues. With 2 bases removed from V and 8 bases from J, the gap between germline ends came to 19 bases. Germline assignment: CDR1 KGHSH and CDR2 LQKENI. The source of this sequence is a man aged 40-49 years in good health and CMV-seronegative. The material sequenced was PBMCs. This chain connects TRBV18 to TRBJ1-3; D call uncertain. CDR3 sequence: CASSPGLLTQGYTIYF. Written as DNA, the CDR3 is TGTGCCAGCTCACCAGGACTGTTAACTCAAGGGTACACCATATATTTT.